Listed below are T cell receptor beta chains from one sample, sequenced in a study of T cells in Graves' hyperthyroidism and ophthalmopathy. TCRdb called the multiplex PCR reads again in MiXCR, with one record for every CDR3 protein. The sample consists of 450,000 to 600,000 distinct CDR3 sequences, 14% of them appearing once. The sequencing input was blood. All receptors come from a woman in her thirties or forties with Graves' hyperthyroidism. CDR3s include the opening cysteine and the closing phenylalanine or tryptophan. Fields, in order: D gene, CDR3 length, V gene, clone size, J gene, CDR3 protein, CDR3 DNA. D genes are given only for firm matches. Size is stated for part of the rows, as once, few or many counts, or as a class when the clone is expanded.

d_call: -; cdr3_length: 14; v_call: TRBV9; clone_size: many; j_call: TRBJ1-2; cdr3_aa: CASSGWREVYGYTF; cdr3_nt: TGTGCCAGCAGCGGATGGAGAGAAGTCTATGGCTACACCTTC
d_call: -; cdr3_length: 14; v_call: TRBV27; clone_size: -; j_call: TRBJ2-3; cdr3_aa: CASSFGEAGDTQYF; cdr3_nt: TGTGCCAGCAGTTTTGGGGAGGCTGGAGATACGCAGTATTTT
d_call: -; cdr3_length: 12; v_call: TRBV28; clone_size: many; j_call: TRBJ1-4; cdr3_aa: CASNTGGGKLFF; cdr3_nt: TGTGCCAGCAACACAGGAGGGGGAAAACTGTTTTTT
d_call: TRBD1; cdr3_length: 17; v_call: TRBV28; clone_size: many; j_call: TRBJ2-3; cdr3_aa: CASTRSQPGQGGDTQYF; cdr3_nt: TGTGCCAGCACCCGTTCTCAGCCGGGACAGGGTGGGGATACGCAGTATTTT
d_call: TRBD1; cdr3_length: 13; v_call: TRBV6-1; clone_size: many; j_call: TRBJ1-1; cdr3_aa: CASKLDRGREAFF; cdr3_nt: TGTGCCAGCAAACTCGACAGGGGGCGCGAAGCTTTCTTT
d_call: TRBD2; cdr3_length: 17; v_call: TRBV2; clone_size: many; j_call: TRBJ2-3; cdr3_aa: CASTPNSPREGTDTQYF; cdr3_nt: TGTGCCAGCACCCCAAATAGCCCGCGGGAGGGCACAGATACGCAGTATTTT
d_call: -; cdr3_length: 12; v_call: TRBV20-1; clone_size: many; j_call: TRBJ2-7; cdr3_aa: CSAQTDTYEQYF; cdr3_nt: TGCAGTGCCCAGACAGATACCTACGAGCAGTACTTC
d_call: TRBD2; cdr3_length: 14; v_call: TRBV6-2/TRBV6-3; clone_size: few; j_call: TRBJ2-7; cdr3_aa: CASTRLAGPQEQYF; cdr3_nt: TGTGCCAGCACCAGACTAGCGGGACCCCAGGAGCAGTACTTC
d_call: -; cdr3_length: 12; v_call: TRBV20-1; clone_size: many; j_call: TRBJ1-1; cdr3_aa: CSALDTNTEAFF; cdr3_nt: TGCAGTGCCTTGGACACGAACACTGAAGCTTTCTTT
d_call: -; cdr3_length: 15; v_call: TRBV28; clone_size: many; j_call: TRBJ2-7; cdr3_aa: CASSLAAGATYEQYF; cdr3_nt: TGTGCCAGCAGTTTAGCGGCAGGGGCTACCTACGAGCAGTACTTC
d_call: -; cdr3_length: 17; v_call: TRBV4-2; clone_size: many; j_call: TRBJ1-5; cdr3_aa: CASSQDPGQEGLQPQHF; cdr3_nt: TGTGCCAGCAGCCAAGATCCAGGGCAGGAAGGGTTACAGCCCCAGCATTTT
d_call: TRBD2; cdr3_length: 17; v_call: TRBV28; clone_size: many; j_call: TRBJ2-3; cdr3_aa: CASSPPGTSGITDTQYF; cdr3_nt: TGTGCCAGCAGTCCTCCCGGGACTAGCGGGATCACAGATACGCAGTATTTT
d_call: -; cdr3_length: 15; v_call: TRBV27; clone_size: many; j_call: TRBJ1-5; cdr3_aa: CASSLWGNSNQPQHF; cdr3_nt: TGTGCCAGCAGTTTATGGGGGAATAGCAATCAGCCCCAGCATTTT
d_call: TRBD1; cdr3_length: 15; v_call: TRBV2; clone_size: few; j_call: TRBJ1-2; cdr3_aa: CASSEARQGNYGYTF; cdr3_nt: TGTGCCAGCAGTGAAGCGAGACAGGGAAACTATGGCTACACCTTC